What follows are 5 T cell receptor beta chains derived from one specimen sequenced in a study of vaccination and CD4 T cells after COVID-19. Once obtained from cultured CD4+ T cells, the DNA was sequenced using the Oncomine TCR Beta short-read assay. One entry per CDR3 protein results from TCRdb running MiXCR on the PCR reads. The sample lists 20,000 to 30,000 distinct CDR3 sequences, 35% to 40% occurring once. Time point described: late sampling 161 to 241 days after vaccination in a few convalescent patients. Treatment: roughly 11-day PBMC culture with coronavirus spike peptide pools or control peptides (ViraFEST assay). The antigens for these receptors are not known. This specimen consisted of CD4+ T cells from blood, cultured in vitro, obtained about 7 months after SARS-CoV-2 vaccination. These receptors were collected from a human donor who had recovered from COVID-19.

This clonotype appeared once. The chain combines TRBV19 with TRBJ2-3; D remains unclear. Germline V lookup: CDR1 LNHDA, CDR2 SQIVND (reference sequence). The V and J ends lost 5 bases and 0 bases respectively, with 9 bases between them. The CDR3 is 14 residues long. In nucleotides, the CDR3 is TGTGCCAGTAGTCTCCTCCTCAGCACAGATACGCAGTATTTT. It is translated as CASSLLLSTDTQYF.

The J gene is TRBJ2-2, the V gene TRBV21-1; the D call TRBD2 from the table was never checked on the DNA. TRBV21-1 is annotated as a pseudogene. This CDR3 comprises 13 residues. This chain's CDR3 is CASSTASSGELFF. CDR3 nucleotides: TGTGCCAGCAGCACGGCTAGCAGTGGGGAGCTGTTTTTT.

The CDR3 is CASRERGMRAFF. CDR3 nucleotides: TGTGCCAGCAGGGAAAGGGGTATGAGGGCTTTCTTT. The chain links TRBV2 to TRBJ1-1; TRBD1 is a possible D gene (5 bases). V lost 6 bases and J 11 bases, leaving 16 bases between the germline ends. The CDR3 runs to 12 residues. Per the germline V gene, CDR1 is SNHLY and CDR2 is FYNNEI.

By its share, this clonotype is medium-sized. The chain joins TRBV27 to TRBJ2-3; D call uncertain. The CDR3 has 13 amino acids. V lost 6 bases, J lost 1 base, and 8 bases lay in between. Germline V gene data show CDR1 as MNHEY and CDR2 as SMNVEV (reference sequence). CDR3 amino acids: CASRSSGTDTQYF. DNA of the CDR3: TGTGCCAGCAGATCCTCTGGCACAGATACGCAGTATTTT.

This clonotype was found a few times. This rearrangement joins TRBV7-9 to TRBJ1-6, with D hard to call. The CDR3 length is 18 residues. Germline lookup yields CDR1 SEHNR and CDR2 FQNEAQ (reference sequence). V was trimmed by 2 bases and J by 4 bases, leaving 18 bases between them. The CDR3 nucleotides read TGTGCCAGCAGCTTATCACGGACGTTTCCCGATTATAATTCACCCCTCCACTTT. It encodes CASSLSRTFPDYNSPLHF.